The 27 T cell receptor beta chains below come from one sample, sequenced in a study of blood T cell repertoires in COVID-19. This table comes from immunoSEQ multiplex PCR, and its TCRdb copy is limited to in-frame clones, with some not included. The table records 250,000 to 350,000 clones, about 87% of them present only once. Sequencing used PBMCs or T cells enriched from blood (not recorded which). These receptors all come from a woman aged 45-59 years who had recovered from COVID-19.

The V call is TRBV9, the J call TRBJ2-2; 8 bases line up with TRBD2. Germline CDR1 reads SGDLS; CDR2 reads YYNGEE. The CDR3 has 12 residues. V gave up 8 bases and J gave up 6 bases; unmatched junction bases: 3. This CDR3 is CASNGGAGELFF. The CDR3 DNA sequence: TGTGCCAGTAACGGGGGGGCCGGGGAGCTGTTTTTT.

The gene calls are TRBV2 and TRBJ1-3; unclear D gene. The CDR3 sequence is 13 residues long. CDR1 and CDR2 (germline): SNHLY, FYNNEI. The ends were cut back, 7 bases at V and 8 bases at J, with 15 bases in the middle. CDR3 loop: CASTWSAGDTIYF. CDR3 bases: TGTGCCAGCACCTGGTCCGCCGGAGACACCATATATTTT.

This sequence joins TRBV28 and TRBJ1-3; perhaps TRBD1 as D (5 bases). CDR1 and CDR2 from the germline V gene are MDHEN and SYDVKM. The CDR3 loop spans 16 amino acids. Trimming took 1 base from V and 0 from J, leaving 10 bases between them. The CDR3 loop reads CASSLSDTYSGNTIYF. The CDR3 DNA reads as TGTGCCAGCAGTTTATCGGACACCTACTCTGGAAACACCATATATTTT.

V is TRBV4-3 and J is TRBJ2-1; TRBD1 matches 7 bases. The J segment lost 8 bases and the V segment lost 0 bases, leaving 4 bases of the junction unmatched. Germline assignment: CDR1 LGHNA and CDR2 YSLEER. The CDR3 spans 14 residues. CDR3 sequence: CASSQDNRGDEQFF. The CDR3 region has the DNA TGCGCCAGCAGCCAAGATAACAGGGGCGATGAGCAGTTCTTC.

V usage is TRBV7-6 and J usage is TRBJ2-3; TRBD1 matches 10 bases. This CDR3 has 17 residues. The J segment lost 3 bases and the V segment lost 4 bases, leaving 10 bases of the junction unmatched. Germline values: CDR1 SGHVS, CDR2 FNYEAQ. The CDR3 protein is CASSYRGRDRGTDTQYF. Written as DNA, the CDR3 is TGTGCCAGCAGCTATCGGGGCCGGGACAGGGGAACAGATACGCAGTATTTT.

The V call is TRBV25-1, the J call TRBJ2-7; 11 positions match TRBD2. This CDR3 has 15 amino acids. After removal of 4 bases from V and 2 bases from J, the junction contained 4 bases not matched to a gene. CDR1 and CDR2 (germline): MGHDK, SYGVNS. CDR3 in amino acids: CASSADSGRAYEQYF. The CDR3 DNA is TGTGCCAGCAGTGCCGATAGCGGGAGGGCCTACGAGCAGTACTTC.

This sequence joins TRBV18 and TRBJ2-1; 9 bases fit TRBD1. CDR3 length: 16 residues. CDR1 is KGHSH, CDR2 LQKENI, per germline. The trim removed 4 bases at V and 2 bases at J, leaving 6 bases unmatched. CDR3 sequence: CASSRPGTGPYNEQFF. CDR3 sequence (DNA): TGTGCCAGCTCACGCCCCGGGACAGGGCCCTACAATGAGCAGTTCTTC. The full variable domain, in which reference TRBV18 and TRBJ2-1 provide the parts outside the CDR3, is NAGVMQNPRHLVRRRGQEARLRCSPMKGHSHVYWYRQLPEEGLKFMVYLQKENIIDESGMPKERFSAEFPKEGPSILRIQQVVRGDSAAYFCASSRPGTGPYNEQFFGPGTRLTVL.

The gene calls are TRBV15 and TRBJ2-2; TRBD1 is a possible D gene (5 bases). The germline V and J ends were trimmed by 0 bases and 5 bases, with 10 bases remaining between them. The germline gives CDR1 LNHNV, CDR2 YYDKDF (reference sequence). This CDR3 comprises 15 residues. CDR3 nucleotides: TGTGCCACCAGCAGAGAAGGGGTTAAAACCGGGGAGCTGTTTTTT. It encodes CATSREGVKTGELFF.

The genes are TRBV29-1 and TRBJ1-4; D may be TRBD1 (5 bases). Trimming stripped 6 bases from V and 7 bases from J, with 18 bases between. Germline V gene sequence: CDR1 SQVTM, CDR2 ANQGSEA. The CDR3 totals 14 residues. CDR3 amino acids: CSVTPGGTIEKLFF. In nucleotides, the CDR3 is TGCAGCGTCACCCCCGGGGGGACCATTGAAAAACTGTTTTTT.

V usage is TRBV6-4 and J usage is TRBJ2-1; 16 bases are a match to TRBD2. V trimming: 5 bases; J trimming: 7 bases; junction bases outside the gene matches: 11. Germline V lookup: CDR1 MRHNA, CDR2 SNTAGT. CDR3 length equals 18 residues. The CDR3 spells CASSKDRGTSGRGNEQFF. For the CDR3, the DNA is TGTGCCAGCAGTAAAGACCGCGGGACTAGCGGGAGGGGGAATGAGCAGTTCTTC.

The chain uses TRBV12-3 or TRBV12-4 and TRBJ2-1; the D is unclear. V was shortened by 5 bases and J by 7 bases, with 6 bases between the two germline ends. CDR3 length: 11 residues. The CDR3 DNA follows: TGTGCCAGCAGTCTGTCTAATGAGCAGTTCTTC. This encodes CASSLSNEQFF.

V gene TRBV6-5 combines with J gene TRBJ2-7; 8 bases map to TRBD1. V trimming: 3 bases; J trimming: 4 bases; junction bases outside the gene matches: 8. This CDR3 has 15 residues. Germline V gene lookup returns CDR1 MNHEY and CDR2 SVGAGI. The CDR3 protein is CASSYPRDRIYEQYF. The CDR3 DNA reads TGTGCCAGCAGTTATCCCCGGGACAGGATTTACGAGCAGTACTTC.

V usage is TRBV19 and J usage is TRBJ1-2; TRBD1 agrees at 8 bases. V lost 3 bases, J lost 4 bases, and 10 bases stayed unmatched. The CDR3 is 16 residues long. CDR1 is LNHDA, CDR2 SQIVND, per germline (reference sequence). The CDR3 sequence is CASSMAPDRVRYGYTF. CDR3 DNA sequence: TGTGCCAGTAGTATGGCCCCGGACAGGGTGCGCTATGGCTACACCTTC.

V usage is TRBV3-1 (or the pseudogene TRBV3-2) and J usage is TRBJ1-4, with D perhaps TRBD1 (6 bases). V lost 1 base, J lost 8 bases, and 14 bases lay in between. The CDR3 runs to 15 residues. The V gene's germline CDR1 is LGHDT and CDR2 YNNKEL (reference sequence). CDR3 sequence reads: CASSQGASRGEKLFF. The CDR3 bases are TGTGCCAGCAGCCAAGGGGCGAGCAGGGGCGAAAAACTGTTTTTT.

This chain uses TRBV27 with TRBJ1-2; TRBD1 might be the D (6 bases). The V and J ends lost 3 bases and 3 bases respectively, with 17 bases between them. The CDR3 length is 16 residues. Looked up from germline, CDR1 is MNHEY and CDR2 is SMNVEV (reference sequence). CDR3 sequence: CASSFNGQGPYYGYTF. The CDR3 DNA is TGTGCCAGCAGTTTTAATGGCCAGGGGCCTTACTATGGCTACACCTTC.

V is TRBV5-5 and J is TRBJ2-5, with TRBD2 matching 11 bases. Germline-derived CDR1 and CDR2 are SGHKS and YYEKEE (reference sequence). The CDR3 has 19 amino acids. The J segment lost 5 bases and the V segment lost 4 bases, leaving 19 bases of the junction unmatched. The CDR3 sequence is CASSVGSKGSGRAVETQYF. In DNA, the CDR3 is TGTGCCAGCAGCGTGGGGTCGAAAGGTAGCGGGAGGGCCGTGGAGACCCAGTACTTC.

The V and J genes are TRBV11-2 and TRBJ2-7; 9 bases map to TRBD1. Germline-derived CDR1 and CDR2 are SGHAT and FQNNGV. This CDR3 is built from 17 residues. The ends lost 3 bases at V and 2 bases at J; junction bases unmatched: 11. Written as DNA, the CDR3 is TGTGCCAGCAGCTTCCGCCTTACAGGGGGCTTGACCTACGAGCAGTACTTC. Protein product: CASSFRLTGGLTYEQYF.

For the CDR3, the DNA is TGTGCCAGCAGTTTAGCGGGATTGAAGGATGAGCAGTTCTTC. The encoded protein is CASSLAGLKDEQFF. V and J are TRBV6-5 and TRBJ2-1; TRBD2 agrees at 8 bases. This CDR3 is 14 amino acids long. Trimming at V came to 4 bases and at J to 8 bases, leaving 7 bases not matched to a gene. Germline values: CDR1 MNHEY, CDR2 SVGAGI.

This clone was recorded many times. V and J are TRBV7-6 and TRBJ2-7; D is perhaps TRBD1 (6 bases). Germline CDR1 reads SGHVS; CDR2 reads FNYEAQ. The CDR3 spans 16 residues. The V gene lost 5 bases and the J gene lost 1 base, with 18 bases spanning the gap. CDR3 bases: TGTGCCAGCAGCGCCCAAGAAGCAGGGACATCCTACGAGCAGTACTTC. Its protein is CASSAQEAGTSYEQYF.

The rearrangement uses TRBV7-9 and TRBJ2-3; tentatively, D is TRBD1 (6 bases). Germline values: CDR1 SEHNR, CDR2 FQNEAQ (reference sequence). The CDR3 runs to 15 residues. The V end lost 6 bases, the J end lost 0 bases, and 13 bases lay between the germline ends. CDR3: CASSSTGSSTDTQYF. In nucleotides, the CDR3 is TGTGCCAGCAGTTCGACAGGAAGTAGCACAGATACGCAGTATTTT. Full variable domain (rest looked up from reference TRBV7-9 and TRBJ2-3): DTGVSQNPRHKITKRGQNVTFRCDPISEHNRLYWYRQTLGQGPEFLTYFQNEAQLEKSRLLSDRFSAERPKGSFSTLEIQRTEQGDSAMYLCASSSTGSSTDTQYFGPGTRLTVL.

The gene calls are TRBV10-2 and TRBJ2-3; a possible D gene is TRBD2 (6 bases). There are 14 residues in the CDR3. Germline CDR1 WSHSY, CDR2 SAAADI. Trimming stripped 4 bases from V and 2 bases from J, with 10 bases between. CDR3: CASSGRDFTDTQYF. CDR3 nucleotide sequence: TGCGCCAGCAGTGGTCGGGACTTCACAGATACGCAGTATTTT.

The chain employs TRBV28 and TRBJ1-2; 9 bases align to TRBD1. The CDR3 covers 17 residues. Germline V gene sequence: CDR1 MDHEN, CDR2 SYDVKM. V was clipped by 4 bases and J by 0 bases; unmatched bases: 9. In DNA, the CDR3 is TGTGCCAGCAGTTCCTCGGGGACAGGGACTCCTAACTATGGCTACACCTTC. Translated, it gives CASSSSGTGTPNYGYTF.

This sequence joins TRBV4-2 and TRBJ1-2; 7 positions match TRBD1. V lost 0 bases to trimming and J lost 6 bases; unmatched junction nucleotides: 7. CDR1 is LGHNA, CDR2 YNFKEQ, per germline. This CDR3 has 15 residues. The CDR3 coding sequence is TGTGCCAGCAGCCAAGAGGTTACAGGGGCCGATGGCTACACCTTC. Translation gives CASSQEVTGADGYTF.

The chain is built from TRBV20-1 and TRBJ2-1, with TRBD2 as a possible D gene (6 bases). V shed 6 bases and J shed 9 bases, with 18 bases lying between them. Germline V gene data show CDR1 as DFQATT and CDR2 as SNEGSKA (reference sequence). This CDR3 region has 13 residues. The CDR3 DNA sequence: TGCAGTGCGAGTCCTACTAGCTCGGGTGAGCAGTTCTTC. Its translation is CSASPTSSGEQFF.

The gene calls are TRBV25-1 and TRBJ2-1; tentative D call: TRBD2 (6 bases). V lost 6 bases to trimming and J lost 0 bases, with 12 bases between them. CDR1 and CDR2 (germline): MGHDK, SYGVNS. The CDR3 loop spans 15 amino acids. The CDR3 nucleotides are TGTGCCAGCAGGGAGGGGAGTGGCTCCTACAATGAGCAGTTCTTC. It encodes CASREGSGSYNEQFF.

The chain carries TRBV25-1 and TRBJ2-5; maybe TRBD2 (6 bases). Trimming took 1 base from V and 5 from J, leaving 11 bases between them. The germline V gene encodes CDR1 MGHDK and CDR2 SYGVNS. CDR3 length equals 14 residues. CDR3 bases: TGTGCCAGCAGTGAATCGGCGGGAATTGAGACCCAGTACTTC. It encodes CASSESAGIETQYF.

The CDR3 spells CASSLGGQNNQPQHF. The DNA for the CDR3 is TGTGCCAGCAGCTTAGGAGGACAAAACAATCAGCCCCAGCATTTT. The chain employs TRBV7-9 and TRBJ1-5; a possible D gene is TRBD1 (5 bases). Trimming removed 1 base from V and 3 bases from J, with 10 bases in between. Germline-derived CDR1 and CDR2 are SEHNR and FQNEAQ (reference sequence). The CDR3 spans 15 residues.